A selection of T cell receptor beta chains follows, all from one sample in a study of long-term antiretroviral therapy in people with HIV. The table came from immunoSEQ multiplex PCR; TCRdb's copy has only in-frame clones and leaves some out. The repertoire includes more than 20,000 clones, less than 85% of them detected once, and around a tenth sits in the top ten. The material sequenced was unsorted PBMCs, taken about 2.5 years after starting antiretroviral therapy. These receptors were collected from a man in his forties with HIV. Each CDR3 is given without its conserved first and last residue. Size is omitted from some rows. Given values are once, few, many or a class for expanded clones.

clone size | V gene | CDR3 protein
. | TRBV11-3 | ASSAPASHEQY
. | TRBV5-1 | ASSLDRDRVNTEAF
. | TRBV25-1 | ASTSIGVQPQH
. | TRBV27 | ASSLRLAETRASYEQY
. | TRBV5-1 | ASSLNTARRTGELF
few | TRBV7-9 | ASASSGVSYEQY
. | TRBV7-9 | ASQGALEKLF
. | TRBV28 | ASSLNIGQGFNEKLF
. | TRBV27 | ASSLSRRIDNEKLF
. | TRBV20-1 | SAALYNEQF
. | TRBV6-6 | ASSYSRGQNTEAF
. | TRBV6-4 | ASSDDRYGYT
. | TRBV5-1 | ASSLAHGETEAF
. | TRBV30 | AWSDGSGLLLSYT
few | TRBV7-6 | ASSNGQGANEKLF
. | TRBV6-1 | ASSELDLHNQPQH
. | TRBV29-1 | SVEAGTAKNIQY
. | TRBV5-6 | ASSFTSNTEAF
. | TRBV5-5 | ASSFGTDTQY
. | TRBV4-1 | ASSPSEGSGELF
. | TRBV11-1 | ASSSGDGSTDTQY
. | TRBV9 | ASSLASGATYEQY
. | TRBV27 | ASSLPWGDEQF
. | TRBV10-3 | AISESGKQY
. | TRBV7-9 | ASSFGLVNNEQF
. | TRBV4-2 | ASQSGRGGVLDEQF
. | TRBV4-2 | ASSQEPTSGNTIY
few | TRBV6-5 | ASSYLGQDYGYT
. | TRBV30 | AVGYLGREKLF
. | TRBV28 | ASSLRSKGHGYT
. | TRBV6-6 | ASRAPSGGNTGELF